Below, 31 T cell receptor beta chains from the same sample are listed, as sequenced in a study of blood T cell repertoires in COVID-19. Method: immunoSEQ multiplex PCR; TCRdb's copy keeps in-frame clones and lacks some. Of about 130,000 clones in the sample, roughly four fifths were seen once. The sequenced sample was peripheral blood. Receptors were obtained from a man aged 30-40 years with COVID-19, enrolled during active disease.

J is TRBJ1-2 and V is TRBV28; 7 nucleotides match TRBD1. With V trimmed by 5 bases and J by 7 bases, 10 bases remained unmatched. CDR1 MDHEN and CDR2 SYDVKM come from the germline V gene. There are 14 residues in the CDR3. CDR3 loop: CASSPYRQGLGYTF. DNA for the CDR3: TGTGCCAGCAGTCCTTACCGACAGGGACTTGGCTACACCTTC.

The V call is TRBV4-1, the J call TRBJ2-3, with D unresolved. Trimming stripped 3 bases from V and 5 bases from J, with 3 bases between. This CDR3 is 11 amino acids long. Germline V lookup: CDR1 MGHRA, CDR2 YSYEKL. As DNA, the CDR3 is TGCGCCAGCAGCCACGGAGATACGCAGTATTTT. Encoded protein: CASSHGDTQYF.

The gene calls are TRBV4-1 and TRBJ1-3; D call uncertain. V lost 4 bases and J 3 bases, leaving 13 bases between the germline ends. The CDR3 is made up of 15 amino acids. Per germline, CDR1 MGHRA and CDR2 YSYEKL. CDR3 in amino acids: CASSRDEGIGNTIYF. The CDR3 nucleotides read TGCGCCAGCAGCCGAGATGAGGGAATTGGAAACACCATATATTTT.

There are a few counts of this clone. This chain joins TRBV6-6 and TRBJ1-5, with D hard to call. Germline-derived CDR1 and CDR2 are MNHNY and SVGAGI (reference sequence). V shed 5 bases and J shed 2 bases, with 13 bases lying between them. The CDR3 covers 15 residues. The CDR3 DNA sequence: TGTGCCAGCAGTCGGACTGGAGTAGGCAATCAGCCCCAGCATTTT. Translated, it gives CASSRTGVGNQPQHF.

This clone was picked up a small number of times. V and J are TRBV3-1 (or the pseudogene TRBV3-2) and TRBJ2-5; D is uncertain. Trimming took 5 bases from V and 4 from J, leaving 8 bases between them. The CDR3 totals 12 residues. Germline CDR1 and CDR2: LGHDT and YNNKEL (reference sequence). The CDR3 loop reads CASSSLGETQYF. The CDR3 nucleotides read TGTGCCAGCAGCTCCCTAGGAGAGACCCAGTACTTC.

The rearrangement uses TRBV6-5 and TRBJ1-5; 7 bases match TRBD1. The CDR3 totals 13 residues. Trimming removed 3 bases from V and 5 bases from J; junction bases left unmatched: 1. The germline gives CDR1 MNHEY, CDR2 SVGAGI. The CDR3, as DNA: TGTGCCAGCAGTTATGGGACAGATCAGCCCCAGCATTTT. Its protein product is CASSYGTDQPQHF.

The chain recombines TRBV2 with TRBJ2-5; the match to TRBD2 covers 9 bases. The ends lost 6 bases at V and 0 bases at J; junction bases unmatched: 5. Germline assignment: CDR1 SNHLY and CDR2 FYNNEI. The CDR3 is 15 residues long. The CDR3 loop reads CASRASGVYQETQYF. CDR3 DNA: TGTGCCAGCAGGGCTAGCGGGGTGTACCAAGAGACCCAGTACTTC.

The chain joins TRBV7-2 to TRBJ1-2; possibly TRBD1 for D (5 bases). CDR1 and CDR2 (germline): SGHTA, FQGNSA. The CDR3 has 15 residues. Trimming pared 2 bases from V and 1 base from J, leaving 11 bases between. As DNA, the CDR3 is TGTGCCAGCAGCTTATCCCCAGGGCTTAACTATGGCTACACCTTC. Protein sequence: CASSLSPGLNYGYTF.

The chain has TRBV28 and TRBJ1-3, with a tentative D call TRBD1 (5 bases). The CDR3 is made up of 13 amino acids. In germline, CDR1 is MDHEN, CDR2 SYDVKM. V lost 7 bases, J lost 10 bases, and 17 bases lay in between. The DNA of the CDR3 is TGTGCCAGCAACCTAAGGGGTCACAGAACCATATATTTT. Its translation: CASNLRGHRTIYF.

This clone has just a few counts. The gene calls are TRBV5-6 and TRBJ1-5; D gene ambiguous. Trimming pared 0 bases from V and 1 base from J, leaving 11 bases between. The germline V gene encodes CDR1 SGHDT and CDR2 YYEEEE. The CDR3 consists of 16 residues. CDR3 bases: TGTGCCAGCAGCTTGGGGGCGGGAACCAGCAATCAGCCCCAGCATTTT. Its translation: CASSLGAGTSNQPQHF.

The rearrangement links TRBV5-1 to TRBJ1-1; tentatively, D is TRBD1 (5 bases). The CDR3 runs 17 residues. Germline V gene sequence: CDR1 SGHRS, CDR2 YFSETQ. Trimming cost V 2 bases and J 0 bases, with 17 bases left between them. The CDR3 coding sequence is TGCGCCAGCAGCTTAGGATTATCAGGGAAGATGAACACTGAAGCTTTCTTT. Its translation: CASSLGLSGKMNTEAFF.

This chain connects TRBV10-3 to TRBJ1-3, with D perhaps matching TRBD1 (5 bases). This CDR3 spans 15 amino acids. From germline, CDR1 is ENHRY and CDR2 SYGVKD. Trimming removed 10 bases from V and 0 bases from J, with 16 bases in between. The CDR3: CATGGRDDSGNTIYF. Written as DNA, the CDR3 is TGTGCCACCGGGGGACGGGATGACTCTGGAAACACCATATATTTT.

This chain connects TRBV27 to TRBJ2-5, with a possible D match to TRBD2 (6 bases). CDR3 length: 15 residues. Per the germline V gene, CDR1 is MNHEY and CDR2 is SMNVEV (reference sequence). V gave up 6 bases and J gave up 5 bases, with 19 bases separating them. CDR3 in amino acids: CASRHRSGSGETQYF. The CDR3 nucleotides read TGTGCCAGCAGACACCGATCGGGAAGCGGGGAGACCCAGTACTTC.

The V gene is TRBV28, the J gene TRBJ1-4; 10 bases line up with TRBD1. V shed 6 bases, J shed 8 bases, and the junction held 9 bases outside the gene matches. Germline loops: CDR1 MDHEN, CDR2 SYDVKM. The length of the CDR3 is 15 residues. CDR3 nucleotides: TGTGCCAGCAGACAAGGGACAGGGGAGACGGAAAAACTGTTTTTT. It yields the protein CASRQGTGETEKLFF.

The chain links TRBV6-2 or TRBV6-3 to TRBJ2-2; 8 nucleotides agree with TRBD2. The V segment lost 3 bases and the J segment 4 bases; nucleotides outside the gene matches: 4. This CDR3 contains 15 residues. The V gene's germline CDR1 is MNHEY and CDR2 SVGEGT. CDR3 loop: CASSYITSGTGELFF. DNA for the CDR3: TGTGCCAGCAGTTATATAACTAGCGGCACCGGGGAGCTGTTTTTT.

This clone was recorded once. The gene calls are TRBV18 and TRBJ1-2; 7 bases agree with TRBD1. V was pared by 3 bases and J by 10 bases, with 5 bases of the junction left unmatched. Looked up from germline, CDR1 is KGHSH and CDR2 is LQKENI. CDR3 length: 12 amino acids. As DNA, the CDR3 is TGTGCCAGCTCACCGGGGACAGATGCCTACACCTTC. This translates into CASSPGTDAYTF.

The rearrangement links TRBV5-1 to TRBJ2-5; D is unclear. CDR1 is SGHRS and CDR2 is YFSETQ in the germline V gene. V lost 1 base and J 5 bases, leaving 9 bases between the germline ends. The CDR3 runs to 13 residues. CDR3 DNA: TGCGCCAGCAGCTTGCAAGCCACGGAGACCCAGTACTTC. Translation: CASSLQATETQYF.

The gene calls are TRBV7-9 and TRBJ2-7; D ambiguous. The V gene's germline CDR1 is SEHNR and CDR2 FQNEAQ (reference sequence). Trimming shortened V by 1 base and J by 2 bases, and 6 bases separated the two germline ends. This CDR3 has 13 amino acids. As DNA, the CDR3 is TGTGCCAGCAGCTTAGAAGCCACCTACGAGCAGTACTTC. This codes for CASSLEATYEQYF. Full variable domain (remainder filled in from reference TRBV7-9 and TRBJ2-7): DTGVSQNPRHKITKRGQNVTFRCDPISEHNRLYWYRQTLGQGPEFLTYFQNEAQLEKSRLLSDRFSAERPKGSFSTLEIQRTEQGDSAMYLCASSLEATYEQYFGPGTRLTVT.

The chain carries TRBV12-5 and TRBJ2-2; 10 bases align to TRBD1. J lost 5 bases, V lost 7 bases, and 7 bases had no gene match. The CDR3 is 15 residues long. Germline CDR1 is LGHNT and CDR2 is FRNRAP. CDR3 nucleotide sequence: TGTGCTAGTGCCCAGGGACAGGGGTCAACCGGGGAGCTGTTTTTT. Amino acid sequence: CASAQGQGSTGELFF. The full variable domain, completed using reference TRBV12-5 and TRBJ2-2, is DARVTQTPRHKVTEMGQEVTMRCQPILGHNTVFWYRQTMMQGLELLAYFRNRAPLDDSGMPKDRFSAEMPDATLATLKIQPSEPRDSAVYFCASAQGQGSTGELFFGEGSRLTVL.

V usage is TRBV24-1 and J usage is TRBJ2-1; 10 bases agree with TRBD1. Germline CDR1 is KGHDR and CDR2 is SFDVKD. There are 16 residues in the CDR3. V lost 4 bases, J lost 8 bases, and 10 bases stayed unmatched. The CDR3, as DNA: TGTGCCACCAGTGACTCCGGGACAGGGGTAATCGATGAGCAGTTCTTC. As protein: CATSDSGTGVIDEQFF.

This chain uses TRBV28 with TRBJ1-1; 7 bases map to TRBD1. The CDR3 runs to 15 residues. The trim removed 3 bases at V and 1 base at J, leaving 5 bases unmatched. CDR1 and CDR2 from the germline V gene are MDHEN and SYDVKM. CDR3 region: CASSFMPGGNTEAFF. CDR3 coding DNA: TGTGCCAGCAGTTTTATGCCAGGGGGGAACACTGAAGCTTTCTTT.

The chain employs TRBV3-1 (or the pseudogene TRBV3-2) and TRBJ1-2, with D possibly matching TRBD1 (5 bases). The CDR3 sequence is 14 residues long. Trimming cost V 0 bases and J 5 bases, with 10 bases left between them. The germline V gene encodes CDR1 LGHDT and CDR2 YNNKEL (reference sequence). The CDR3 coding sequence is TGTGCCAGCAGCCAAGACACAGGCTCGTATGGCTACACCTTC. Its translation: CASSQDTGSYGYTF.

The genes are TRBV28 and TRBJ1-1; D ambiguous. The CDR3 covers 16 residues. V was trimmed by 4 bases and J by 3 bases, leaving 18 bases between them. The germline V gene encodes CDR1 MDHEN and CDR2 SYDVKM. The CDR3 spells CASSWGVRYADTEAFF. DNA of the CDR3: TGTGCCAGCAGTTGGGGAGTTCGGTACGCGGACACTGAAGCTTTCTTT.

The rearrangement links TRBV6-6 to TRBJ1-1, with 11 bases aligning to TRBD1. The CDR3 runs to 15 residues. After removal of 3 bases from V and 6 bases from J, the junction contained 6 bases not matched to a gene. Germline V gives CDR1 MNHNY, CDR2 SVGAGI (reference sequence). The CDR3 DNA sequence: TGTGCCAGCAGTTATTCGGACAGGGGGCCCGCTGAAGCTTTCTTT. This translates into CASSYSDRGPAEAFF.

This chain connects TRBV27 to TRBJ2-7; weak D call: TRBD1 (5 bases). V lost 6 bases and J lost 3, with 12 bases in between. Germline V lookup: CDR1 MNHEY, CDR2 SMNVEV (reference sequence). The CDR3 consists of 13 residues. In DNA, the CDR3 is TGTGCCAGCAGGCCCGGACACCACTACGAGCAGTACTTC. Its translation: CASRPGHHYEQYF.

This chain joins TRBV13 and TRBJ2-7; D unresolved. There are 12 residues in the CDR3. Trimming pared 5 bases from V and 2 bases from J, leaving 7 bases between. Germline V gene sequence: CDR1 PRHDT, CDR2 FYEKMQ (reference sequence). The CDR3 region is CASSLYTYEQYF. CDR3 DNA sequence: TGTGCCAGCAGCCTCTATACCTACGAGCAGTACTTC.

The chain uses TRBV3-1 (or the pseudogene TRBV3-2) and TRBJ1-1; no firm D call. The length of the CDR3 is 14 residues. With 2 bases removed from V and 6 bases from J, the gap between germline ends came to 13 bases. The germline V gene has CDR1 LGHDT and CDR2 YNNKEL (reference sequence). CDR3 loop: CASSQFPLGAEAFF. The CDR3, as DNA: TGTGCCAGCAGCCAATTCCCTTTGGGAGCTGAAGCTTTCTTT.

This clone was detected once. J is TRBJ1-1 and V is TRBV6-5, with TRBD1 matching over 8 bases. This CDR3 contains 15 residues. Germline CDR1 reads MNHEY; CDR2 reads SVGAGI. The junction had 5 bases not matched to a gene; V was cut back by 4 bases and J by 1 base. Written as DNA, the CDR3 is TGTGCCAGCAGTTCTCAACAGGGGGGGAACACTGAAGCTTTCTTT. This translates into CASSSQQGGNTEAFF.

The gene calls are TRBV7-9 and TRBJ1-2; 11 nucleotides align to TRBD1. Germline lookup yields CDR1 SEHNR and CDR2 FQNEAQ (reference sequence). V lost 2 bases, J lost 7 bases, and 9 bases stayed unmatched. The CDR3 consists of 16 residues. This CDR3 reads CASSLSTDRGLRGYTF. The CDR3 DNA reads as TGTGCCAGCAGCTTATCTACGGACAGGGGGCTGCGTGGCTACACCTTC.

The V gene is TRBV19, the J gene TRBJ2-7, with a tentative D call TRBD2 (6 bases). CDR3 size: 14 residues. Germline V gene data show CDR1 as LNHDA and CDR2 as SQIVND (reference sequence). V was shortened by 6 bases and J by 1 base, with 13 bases between the two germline ends. The CDR3 sequence: CASSPGTSSYEQYF. CDR3 bases: TGTGCCAGTAGCCCCGGGACTTCTTCCTACGAGCAGTACTTC.

Of note for this clone: One end of the junction does not line up with germline, which may come from a read error. The DNA for the CDR3 is TGTGCCAGCAGATTAGGGGCAGCCACCGGGGAGCTGTTTTTT. Translated: CASRLGAATGELFF. The V and J genes are TRBV7-9 and TRBJ2-2; tentative D call: TRBD1 (5 bases). The CDR3 is 14 amino acids. The germline gives CDR1 SEHNR, CDR2 FQNEAQ (reference sequence).